This T cell receptor (beta chain) originates from a study of CD8 T cells in ankylosing spondylitis. This clonotype was counted at least ten times. Its target is not known. Study results and caveats: What seemed typical of ankylosing spondylitis blood was a TCR beta motif built from several highly homologous variants. Disease-linked clones reportedly showed significant enrichment in matched ankylosing spondylitis synovial fluid.

Germline assignment: CDR1 MNHEY and CDR2 SVGEGT. The CDR3 contains 15 residues. V lost 7 bases and J lost 2, with 15 bases in between. The authors made TCR beta libraries by quantitative 5'-RACE with molecular barcodes. Via MiXCR, TCRdb re-called the 5' RACE reads, giving one row per CDR3 protein. The sample contains 200,000 to 300,000 distinct CDR3 sequences, 10% of which appear only once. V gene TRBV6-2 or TRBV6-3 combines with J gene TRBJ1-5, with D possibly TRBD1 on 6 matching bases. The sequenced sample consisted of blood, either unsorted or a sorted T cell fraction (not recorded which). This TCR was recovered from a male donor with ankylosing spondylitis or in good health (not recorded which). Here the CDR3 DNA reads TGTGCCAGCACTCAGGCCGGGGGCGGCAATCAGCCCCAGCATTTT. This codes for CASTQAGGGNQPQHF.